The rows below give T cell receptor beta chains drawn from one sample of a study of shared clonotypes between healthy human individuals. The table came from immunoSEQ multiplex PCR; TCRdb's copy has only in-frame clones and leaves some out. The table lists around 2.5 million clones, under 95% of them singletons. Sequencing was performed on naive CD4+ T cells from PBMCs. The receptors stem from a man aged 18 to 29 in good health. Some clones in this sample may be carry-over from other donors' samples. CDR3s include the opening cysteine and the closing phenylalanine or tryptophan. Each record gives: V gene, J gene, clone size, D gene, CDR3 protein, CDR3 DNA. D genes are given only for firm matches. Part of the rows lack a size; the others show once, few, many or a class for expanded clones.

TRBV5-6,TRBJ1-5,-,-,CASSLQGGQPQHF,TGTGCCAGCAGCTTGCAGGGTGGCCAGCCCCAGCATTTT
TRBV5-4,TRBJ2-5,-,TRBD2,CASSPIAGGETQYF,TGTGCCAGCAGCCCAATAGCGGGAGGAGAGACCCAGTACTTC
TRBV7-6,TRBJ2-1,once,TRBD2,CASSSRTSGNEQFF,TGTGCCAGCAGCTCAAGGACTAGCGGCAATGAGCAGTTCTTC
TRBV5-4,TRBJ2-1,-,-,CASSADNEQFF,TGTGCCAGCAGCGCGGACAATGAGCAGTTCTTC
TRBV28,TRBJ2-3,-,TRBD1,CASRSQGAPADTQYF,TGTGCCAGCAGAAGTCAGGGGGCTCCCGCAGATACGCAGTATTTT
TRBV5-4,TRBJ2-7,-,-,CASSLDRGGYEQYF,TGTGCCAGCAGCTTGGACAGGGGGGGGTACGAGCAGTACTTC
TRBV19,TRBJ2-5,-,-,CASRQQAGETQYF,TGTGCCAGTAGACAACAGGCGGGCGAGACCCAGTACTTC
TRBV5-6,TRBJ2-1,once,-,CASSLGQGGIYNEQFF,TGTGCCAGCAGCTTGGGCCAGGGAGGTATCTACAATGAGCAGTTCTTC
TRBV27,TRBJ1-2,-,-,CASSLTAPLGGYTF,TGTGCCAGCAGTTTGACGGCTCCTCTCGGTGGCTACACCTTC
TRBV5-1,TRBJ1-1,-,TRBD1,CASSWVTGLMNTEAFF,TGCGCCAGCAGCTGGGTGACAGGGCTCATGAACACTGAAGCTTTCTTT
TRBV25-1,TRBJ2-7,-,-,CASSGYTDEQYF,TGTGCCAGCAGTGGCTACACAGACGAGCAGTACTTC
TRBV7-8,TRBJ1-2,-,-,CASSPQGHYGYTF,TGTGCCAGCAGCCCACAGGGCCACTATGGCTACACCTTC
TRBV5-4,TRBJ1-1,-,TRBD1,CASSLKTGATEAFF,TGTGCCAGCAGCTTAAAAACAGGGGCCACTGAAGCTTTCTTT
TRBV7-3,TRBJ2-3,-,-,CASSPSGPLTDTQYF,TGTGCCAGCAGCCCCAGCGGGCCTCTCACAGATACGCAGTATTTT
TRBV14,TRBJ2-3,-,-,CASSPQPYDTQYF,TGTGCCAGCAGCCCTCAGCCATACGATACGCAGTATTTT
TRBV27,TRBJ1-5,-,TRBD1,CASSFSTGTGGFLFIGNQPQHF,TGTGCCAGCAGTTTCTCTACCGGGACAGGGGGCTTCCTCTTTATAGGCAATCAGCCCCAGCATTTT
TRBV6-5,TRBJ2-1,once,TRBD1,CASSPPGTGGHEQFF,TGTGCCAGCAGTCCCCCCGGGACAGGGGGCCATGAGCAGTTCTTC
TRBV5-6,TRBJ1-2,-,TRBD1,CASSLGTAGPGYTF,TGTGCCAGCAGTCTCGGGACAGCTGGGCCCGGCTACACCTTC
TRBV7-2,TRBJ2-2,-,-,CASSLGPGELFF,TGTGCCAGCAGCTTAGGGCCCGGGGAGCTGTTTTTT
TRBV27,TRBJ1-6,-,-,CASSIYRDLVVGSYNSPLHF,TGTGCCAGCAGTATTTACAGGGACCTGGTAGTAGGCTCCTATAATTCACCCCTCCACTTT
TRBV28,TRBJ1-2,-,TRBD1,CASAWSGTAKGYTF,TGTGCTAGCGCCTGGAGCGGGACAGCAAAAGGCTACACCTTC
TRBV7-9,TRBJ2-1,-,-,CASRPNSNGGGFF,TGTGCCAGCAGACCTAATTCGAACGGAGGGGGGTTCTTC
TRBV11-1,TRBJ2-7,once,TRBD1,CASSFGVYRGGHTYEQYF,TGTGCCAGCAGCTTTGGAGTTTACAGGGGCGGTCATACCTACGAGCAGTACTTC
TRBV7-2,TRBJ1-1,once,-,CASPPPGTLLEGAFF,TGTGCCAGCCCCCCCCCTGGGACACTGCTTGAGGGAGCTTTCTTT
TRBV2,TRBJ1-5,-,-,CASSDESNQPQHF,TGTGCCAGCAGTGATGAGAGCAATCAGCCCCAGCATTTT
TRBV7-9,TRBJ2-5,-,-,CASSSFPSGSQETQYF,TGTGCCAGCAGCTCATTCCCTAGTGGGAGCCAAGAGACCCAGTACTTC
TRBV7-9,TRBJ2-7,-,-,CASRDRNTYEQYF,TGTGCCAGCAGAGACAGGAACACCTACGAGCAGTACTTC
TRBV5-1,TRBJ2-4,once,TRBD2,CASRQTSGWAKNIQYF,TGCGCCAGCAGACAGACTAGCGGGTGGGCCAAAAACATTCAGTACTTC
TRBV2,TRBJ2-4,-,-,CASRASRVVQYF,TGTGCCAGCCGCGCATCAAGGGTGGTTCAGTACTTC
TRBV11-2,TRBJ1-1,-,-,CASSLEIWGTEAFF,TGTGCCAGCAGCTTAGAAATCTGGGGAACTGAAGCTTTCTTT
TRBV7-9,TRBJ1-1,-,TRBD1,CASSTTGGTEAFF,TGTGCCAGCAGCACGACAGGGGGGACTGAAGCTTTCTTT
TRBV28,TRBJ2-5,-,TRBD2,CASRGLADRGETQYF,TGTGCCAGCAGGGGACTAGCGGACCGTGGGGAGACCCAGTACTTC
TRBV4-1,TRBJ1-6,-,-,CASSLTGTINSPLHF,TGCGCCAGCAGCCTAACCGGGACAATAAATTCACCCCTCCACTTT
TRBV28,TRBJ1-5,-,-,CATGYSAQPQHF,TGTGCAACAGGGTATAGCGCTCAGCCCCAGCATTTT
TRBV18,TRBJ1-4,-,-,CASSRISATTLNEKLFF,TGTGCCAGCTCAAGGATCTCAGCGACTACTCTTAATGAAAAACTGTTTTTT
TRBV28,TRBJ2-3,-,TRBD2,CASSTTSGATDTQYF,TGTGCCAGCAGTACGACTAGCGGGGCCACAGATACGCAGTATTTT
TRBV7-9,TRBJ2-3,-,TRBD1,CASSPTGGSTDTQYF,TGTGCCAGCAGCCCGACAGGGGGAAGCACAGATACGCAGTATTTT
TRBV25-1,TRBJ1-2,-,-,CASSGVGRDYGYTF,TGTGCCAGCAGTGGGGTCGGTCGGGACTACGGCTACACCTTC
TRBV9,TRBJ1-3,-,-,CASSVGGPGGNTIYF,TGTGCCAGCAGCGTTGGAGGTCCGGGGGGAAACACCATATATTTT
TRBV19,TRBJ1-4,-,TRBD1,CASTFLTGGNEKLFF,TGTGCCAGTACCTTCCTGACAGGGGGAAATGAAAAACTGTTTTTT